The clone carrying this T cell receptor beta chain was seen repeatedly, ten times or more. Its antigen is currently unknown. The CDR3 length is 12 residues. Germline V CDR1 and CDR2: SGHAT, FQNNGV. With 0 bases removed from V and 9 bases from J, the gap between germline ends came to 9 bases. This sample is drawn from a study of T cells in Graves' hyperthyroidism and ophthalmopathy. Findings and limits, study-wide: The model made its ophthalmopathy prediction, and onset followed a median about 6.8 months later. Expanded thyroid clonotypes (above 0.001) were mostly also found in blood.

Amplification yielded TCR beta CDR3 regions, with RNA transcripts as the source. During a first-round RT-PCR of the TCR CDR3, the HTBI primer set was used. MiXCR, run by TCRdb on the multiplex PCR reads, gives a single entry per CDR3 protein. Among roughly 640,000 distinct CDR3 sequences listed, roughly 16% were seen once. What was sequenced was blood. This clonotype was sampled from a woman aged 40-49 years with Graves' ophthalmopathy. This chain links TRBV11-2 with TRBJ2-7; D unresolved. DNA for the CDR3: TGTGCCAGCAGCTTAGATCCGATGGTGCAGTACTTC. Translated: CASSLDPMVQYF.